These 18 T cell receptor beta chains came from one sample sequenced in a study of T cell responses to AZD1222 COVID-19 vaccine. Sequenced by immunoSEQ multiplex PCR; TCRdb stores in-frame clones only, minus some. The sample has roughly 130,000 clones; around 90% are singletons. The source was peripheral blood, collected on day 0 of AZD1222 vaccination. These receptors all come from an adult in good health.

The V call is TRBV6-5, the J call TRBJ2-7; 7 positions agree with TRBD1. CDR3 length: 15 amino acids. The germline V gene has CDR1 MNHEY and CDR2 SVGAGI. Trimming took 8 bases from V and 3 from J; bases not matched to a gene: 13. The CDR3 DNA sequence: TGTGCCAGCTCTGAGACAGGGCTGAGTATCTACGAGCAGTACTTC. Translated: CASSETGLSIYEQYF.

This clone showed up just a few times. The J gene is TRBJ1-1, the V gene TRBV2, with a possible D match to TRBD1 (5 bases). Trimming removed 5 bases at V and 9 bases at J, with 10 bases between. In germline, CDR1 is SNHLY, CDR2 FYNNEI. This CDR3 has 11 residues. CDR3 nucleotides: TGTGCCAGCAGTAGACAGAATAAAGCTTTCTTT. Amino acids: CASSRQNKAFF.

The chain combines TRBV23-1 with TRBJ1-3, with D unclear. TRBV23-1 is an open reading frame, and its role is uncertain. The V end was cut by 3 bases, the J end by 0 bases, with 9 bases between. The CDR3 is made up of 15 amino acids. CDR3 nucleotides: TGCGCCAGCAGTCACCCCGACGGCTCTGGAAACACCATATATTTT. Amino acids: CASSHPDGSGNTIYF.

Here the CDR3 DNA reads TGTGCCAGTAGTATAGGTAAGCGCCTTCGCGGGACCGAGCAGTACTTC. This encodes CASSIGKRLRGTEQYF. The chain recombines TRBV19 with TRBJ2-7, with D possibly being TRBD2 (6 bases). V was shortened by 1 base and J by 6 bases, with 19 bases between the two germline ends. This CDR3 contains 16 residues. Germline lookup yields CDR1 LNHDA and CDR2 SQIVND (reference sequence).

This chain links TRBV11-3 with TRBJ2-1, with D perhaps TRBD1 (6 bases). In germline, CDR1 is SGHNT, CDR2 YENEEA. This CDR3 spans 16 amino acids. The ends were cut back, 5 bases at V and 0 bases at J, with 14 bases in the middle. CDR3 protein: CASSQMGTYSYNEQFF. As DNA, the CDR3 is TGTGCCAGCAGCCAAATGGGGACATACTCCTACAATGAGCAGTTCTTC.

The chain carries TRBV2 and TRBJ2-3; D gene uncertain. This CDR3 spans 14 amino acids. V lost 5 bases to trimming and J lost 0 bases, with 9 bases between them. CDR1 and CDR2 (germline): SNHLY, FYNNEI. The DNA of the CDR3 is TGTGCCAGCAGTCAGGACGTAAGCACAGATACGCAGTATTTT. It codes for CASSQDVSTDTQYF.

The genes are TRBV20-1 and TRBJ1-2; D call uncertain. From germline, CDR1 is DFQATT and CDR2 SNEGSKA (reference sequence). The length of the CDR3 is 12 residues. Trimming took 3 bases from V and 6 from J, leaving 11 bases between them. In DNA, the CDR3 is TGCAGTGCTAGTAACAAAGCACATGGCTACACCTTC. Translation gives CSASNKAHGYTF.

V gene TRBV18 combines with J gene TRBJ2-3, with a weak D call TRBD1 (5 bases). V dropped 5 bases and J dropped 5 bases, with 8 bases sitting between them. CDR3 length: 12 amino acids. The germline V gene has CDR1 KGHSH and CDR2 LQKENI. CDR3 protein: CASSLTGDTQYF. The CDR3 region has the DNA TGTGCCAGCTCATTAACAGGAGATACGCAGTATTTT.

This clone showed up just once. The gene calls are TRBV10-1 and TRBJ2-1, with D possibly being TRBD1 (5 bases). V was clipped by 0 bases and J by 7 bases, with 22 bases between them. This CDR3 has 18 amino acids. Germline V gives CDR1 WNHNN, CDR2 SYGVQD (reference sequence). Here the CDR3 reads CASSESEKGIGGWNEQFF. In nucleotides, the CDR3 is TGCGCCAGCAGTGAGTCGGAAAAGGGGATAGGTGGTTGGAATGAGCAGTTCTTC.

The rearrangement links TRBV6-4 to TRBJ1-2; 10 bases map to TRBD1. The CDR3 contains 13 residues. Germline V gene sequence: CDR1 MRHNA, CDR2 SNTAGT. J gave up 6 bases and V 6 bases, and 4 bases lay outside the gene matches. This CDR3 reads CASRRDRGDGYTF. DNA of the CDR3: TGTGCCAGCAGAAGGGACAGGGGCGATGGCTACACCTTC.

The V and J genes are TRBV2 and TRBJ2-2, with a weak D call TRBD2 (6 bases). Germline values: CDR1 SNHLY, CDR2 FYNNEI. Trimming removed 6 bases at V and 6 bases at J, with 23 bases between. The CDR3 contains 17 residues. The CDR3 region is CASSSKGGGSIPGELFF. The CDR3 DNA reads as TGTGCCAGCAGCTCAAAAGGTGGGGGGTCGATCCCCGGGGAGCTGTTTTTT.

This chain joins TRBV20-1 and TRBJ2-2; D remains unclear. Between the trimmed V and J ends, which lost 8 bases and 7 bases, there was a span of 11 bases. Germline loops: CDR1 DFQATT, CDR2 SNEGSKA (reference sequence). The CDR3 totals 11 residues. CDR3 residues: CSTLSIGELFF. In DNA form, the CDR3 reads TGCAGTACCTTGTCTATCGGGGAGCTGTTTTTT.

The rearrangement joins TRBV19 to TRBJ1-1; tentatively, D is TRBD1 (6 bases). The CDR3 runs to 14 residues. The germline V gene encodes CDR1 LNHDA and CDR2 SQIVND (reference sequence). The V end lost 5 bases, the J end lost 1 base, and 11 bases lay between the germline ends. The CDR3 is CASSSDRRNTEAFF. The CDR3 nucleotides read TGTGCCAGTAGTTCCGACAGGCGGAACACTGAAGCTTTCTTT. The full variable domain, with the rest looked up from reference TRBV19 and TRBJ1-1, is DGGITQSPKYLFRKEGQNVTLSCEQNLNHDAMYWYRQDPGQGLRLIYYSQIVNDFQKGDIAEGYSVSREKKESFPLTVTSAQKNPTAFYLCASSSDRRNTEAFFGQGTRLTVV.

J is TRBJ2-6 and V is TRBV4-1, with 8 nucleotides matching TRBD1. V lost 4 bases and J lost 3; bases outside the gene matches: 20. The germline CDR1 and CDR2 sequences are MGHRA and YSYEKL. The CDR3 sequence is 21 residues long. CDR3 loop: CASSPSLNPGQVARGANVLTF. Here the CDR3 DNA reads TGCGCCAGCAGCCCGTCCCTTAACCCGGGACAGGTAGCACGTGGGGCCAACGTCCTGACTTTC.

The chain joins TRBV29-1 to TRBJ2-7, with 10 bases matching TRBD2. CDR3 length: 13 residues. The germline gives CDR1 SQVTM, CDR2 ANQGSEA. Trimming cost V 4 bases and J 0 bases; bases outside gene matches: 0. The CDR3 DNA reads TGCAGCGTTGGGACTAGCGGCTCCTACGAGCAGTACTTC. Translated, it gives CSVGTSGSYEQYF.

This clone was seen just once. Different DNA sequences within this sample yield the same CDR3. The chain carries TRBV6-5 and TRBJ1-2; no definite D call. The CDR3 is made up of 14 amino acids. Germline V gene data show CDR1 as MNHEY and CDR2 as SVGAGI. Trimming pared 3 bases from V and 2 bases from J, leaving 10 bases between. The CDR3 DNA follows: TGTGCCAGCAGTTATCGGACGGGGAACTATGGCTACACCTTC. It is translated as CASSYRTGNYGYTF.

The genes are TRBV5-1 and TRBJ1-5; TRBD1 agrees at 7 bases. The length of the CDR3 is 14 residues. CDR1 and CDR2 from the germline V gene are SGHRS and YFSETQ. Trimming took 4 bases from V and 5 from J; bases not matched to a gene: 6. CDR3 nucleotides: TGCGCCAGCAGCCTCGGACAGGTGGATCAGCCCCAGCATTTT. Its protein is CASSLGQVDQPQHF.

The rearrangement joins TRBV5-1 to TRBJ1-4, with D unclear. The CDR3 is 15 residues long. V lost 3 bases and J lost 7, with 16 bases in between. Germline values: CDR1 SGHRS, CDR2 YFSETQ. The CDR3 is CASSSQNQEGEKLFF. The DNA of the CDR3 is TGCGCCAGCAGCTCCCAGAACCAGGAAGGTGAAAAACTGTTTTTT.